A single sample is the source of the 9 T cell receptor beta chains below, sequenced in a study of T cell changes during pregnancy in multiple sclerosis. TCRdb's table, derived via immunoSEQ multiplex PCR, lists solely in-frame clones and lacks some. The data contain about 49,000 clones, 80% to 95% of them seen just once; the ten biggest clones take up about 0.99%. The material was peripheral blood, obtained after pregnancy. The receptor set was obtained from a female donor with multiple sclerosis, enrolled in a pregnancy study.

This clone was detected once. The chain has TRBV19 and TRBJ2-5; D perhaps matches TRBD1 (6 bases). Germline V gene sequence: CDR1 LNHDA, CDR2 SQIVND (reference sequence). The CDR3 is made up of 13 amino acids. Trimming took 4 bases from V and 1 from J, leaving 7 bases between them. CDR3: CASSNRVQETQYF. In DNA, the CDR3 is TGTGCCAGTAGTAACAGGGTCCAAGAGACCCAGTACTTC.

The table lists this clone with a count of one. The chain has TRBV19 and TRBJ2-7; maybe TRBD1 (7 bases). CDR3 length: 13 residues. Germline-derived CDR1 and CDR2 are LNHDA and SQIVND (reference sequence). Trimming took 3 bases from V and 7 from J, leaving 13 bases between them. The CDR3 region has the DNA TGTGCCAGTAGTATCAACAGGGGAGGAGAGCAGTACTTC. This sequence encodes CASSINRGGEQYF. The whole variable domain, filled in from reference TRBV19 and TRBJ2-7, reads DGGITQSPKYLFRKEGQNVTLSCEQNLNHDAMYWYRQDPGQGLRLIYYSQIVNDFQKGDIAEGYSVSREKKESFPLTVTSAQKNPTAFYLCASSINRGGEQYFGPGTRLTVT.

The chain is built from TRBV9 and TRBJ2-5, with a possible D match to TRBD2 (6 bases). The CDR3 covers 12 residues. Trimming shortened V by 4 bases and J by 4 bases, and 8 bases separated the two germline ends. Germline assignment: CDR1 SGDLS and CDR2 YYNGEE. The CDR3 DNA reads TGTGCCAGCAGCTTTAGCGGAGAGACCCAGTACTTC. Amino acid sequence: CASSFSGETQYF.

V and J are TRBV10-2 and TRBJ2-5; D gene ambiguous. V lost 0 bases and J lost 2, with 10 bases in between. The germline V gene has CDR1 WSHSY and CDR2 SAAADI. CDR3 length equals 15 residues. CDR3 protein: CASSESGLPQETQYF. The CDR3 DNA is TGCGCCAGCAGTGAGTCCGGGTTACCTCAAGAGACCCAGTACTTC.

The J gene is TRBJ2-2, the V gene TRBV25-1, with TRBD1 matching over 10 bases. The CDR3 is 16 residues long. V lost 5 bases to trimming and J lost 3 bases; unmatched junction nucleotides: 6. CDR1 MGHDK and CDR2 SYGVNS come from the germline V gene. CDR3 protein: CASSKGQGSYTGELFF. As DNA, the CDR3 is TGTGCCAGCAGTAAGGGACAGGGGAGTTACACCGGGGAGCTGTTTTTT.

The DNA for the CDR3 is TGTGCCAGCAGCCAAGTACTTTATGCCTTAACCTACAATGAGCAGTTCTTC. It is translated as CASSQVLYALTYNEQFF. The V and J genes are TRBV4-2 and TRBJ2-1, with no clear D. V lost 1 base, J lost 2 bases, and 15 bases lay in between. The CDR3 totals 17 residues. CDR1 LGHNA and CDR2 YNFKEQ come from the germline V gene.

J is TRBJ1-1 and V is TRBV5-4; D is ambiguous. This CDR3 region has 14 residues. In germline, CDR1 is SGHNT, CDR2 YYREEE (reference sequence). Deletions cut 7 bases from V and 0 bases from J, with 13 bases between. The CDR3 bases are TGTGCCAGCCGCAGGACGGGGATGAACACTGAAGCTTTCTTT. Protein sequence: CASRRTGMNTEAFF.

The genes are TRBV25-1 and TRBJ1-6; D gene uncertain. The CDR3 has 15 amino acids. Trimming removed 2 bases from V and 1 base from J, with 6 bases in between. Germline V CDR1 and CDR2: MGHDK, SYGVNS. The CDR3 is CASSELASYNSPLHF. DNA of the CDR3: TGTGCCAGCAGTGAACTGGCTTCCTATAATTCACCCCTCCACTTT.

In DNA form, the CDR3 reads TGTGCCAGCAACCCTCTGGGGGCCGAGGGCTATGGCTACACCTTC. It is translated as CASNPLGAEGYGYTF. The chain has TRBV5-6 and TRBJ1-2; the D gene is possibly TRBD1 (6 bases). The V and J ends lost 6 bases and 4 bases respectively, with 19 bases between them. CDR3 length equals 15 residues. The germline V gene encodes CDR1 SGHDT and CDR2 YYEEEE.